This note documents a single T cell receptor (beta chain) sequence. A much larger clone lies one base from this, so it may be a read error. Germline V lookup: CDR1 MGHDK, CDR2 SYGVNS. This CDR3 has 16 amino acids. TCRdb passed the PCR reads through MiXCR, listing each CDR3 protein once. The data hold 300,000 to 350,000 distinct CDR3 sequences, with over 20% observed a single time. This record comes from a study of molecular identifiers for immune sequencing clone quantification. Sequenced: naive CD8+ T cells from blood, with Jurkat cell RNA spiked in. Documented subset: FACS-sorted CD8+CD4-CCR7+CD45RA+ naive T cells. The clonotype was recovered from a human donor in good health. Some libraries in this study had Jurkat cell RNA spiked in. This chain links TRBV25-1 with TRBJ2-3; TRBD2 matches at 9 bases. The CDR3 here is CVSSELGSGSSDTQYF. Written as DNA, the CDR3 is TGTGTCAGCAGTGAACTTGGTAGCGGGAGTTCAGATACGCAGTATTTT. Full variable domain (outside the CDR3, taken from reference TRBV25-1 and TRBJ2-3): EADIYQTPRYLVIGTGKKITLECSQTMGHDKMYWYQQDPGMELHLIHYSYGVNSTEKGDLSSESTVSRIRTEHFPLTLESARPSHTSQYLCVSSELGSGSSDTQYFGPGTRLTVL.